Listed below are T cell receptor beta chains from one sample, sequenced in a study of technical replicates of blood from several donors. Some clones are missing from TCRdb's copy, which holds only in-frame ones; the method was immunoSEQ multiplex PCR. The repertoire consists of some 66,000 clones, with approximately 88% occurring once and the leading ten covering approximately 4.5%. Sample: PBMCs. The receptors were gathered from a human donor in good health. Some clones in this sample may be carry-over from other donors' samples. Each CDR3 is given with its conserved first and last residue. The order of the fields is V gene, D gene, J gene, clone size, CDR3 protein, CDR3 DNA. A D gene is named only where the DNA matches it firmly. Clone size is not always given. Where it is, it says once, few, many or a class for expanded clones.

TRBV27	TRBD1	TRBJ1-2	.	CASSDRGLGYTF	TGTGCCAGCAGCGACAGGGGGCTGGGCTACACCTTC
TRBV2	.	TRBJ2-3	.	CASSDTGFTDTQYF	TGTGCCAGCAGTGATACAGGGTTCACAGATACGCAGTATTTT
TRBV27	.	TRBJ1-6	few	CASSTRLLTTYNSPLHF	TGTGCCAGCAGTACCCGACTGCTAACAACTTATAATTCACCCCTCCACTTT
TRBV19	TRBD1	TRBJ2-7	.	CASSHWDRRYEQYF	TGTGCCAGTAGCCATTGGGACAGACGATACGAGCAGTACTTC
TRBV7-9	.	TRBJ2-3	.	CASSPGGLDTQYF	TGTGCCAGCAGCCCAGGGGGGTTGGATACGCAGTATTTT
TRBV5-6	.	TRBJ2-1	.	CASSFPQGGTYNEQFF	TGTGCCAGCAGCTTCCCCCAGGGGGGCACCTACAATGAGCAGTTCTTC
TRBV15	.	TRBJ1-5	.	CATSREWSSGQPQHF	TGTGCCACCAGCAGAGAGTGGTCTTCGGGTCAGCCCCAGCATTTT
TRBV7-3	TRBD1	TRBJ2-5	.	CASSATGGPETQYF	TGTGCCAGCAGCGCGACAGGGGGCCCAGAGACCCAGTACTTC
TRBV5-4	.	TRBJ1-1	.	CASSSRVGQNTEAFF	TGTGCCAGCAGCTCCCGGGTCGGACAGAACACTGAAGCTTTCTTT
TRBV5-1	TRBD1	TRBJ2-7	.	CASSVAGTGGQYF	TGCGCCAGCAGCGTGGCCGGGACAGGGGGGCAGTACTTC
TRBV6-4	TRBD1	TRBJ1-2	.	CASSGRDRWDGYTF	TGTGCCAGCAGTGGCCGGGACAGGTGGGATGGCTACACCTTC
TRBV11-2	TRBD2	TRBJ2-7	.	CASSLGGTSGSGEQYF	TGTGCCAGCAGCTTAGGCGGGACTAGCGGGAGTGGTGAGCAGTACTTC
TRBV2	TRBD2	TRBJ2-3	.	CASSDRLAGKTWGSDTQYF	TGTGCCAGCAGTGACCGGCTAGCGGGGAAAACCTGGGGGTCAGATACGCAGTATTTT
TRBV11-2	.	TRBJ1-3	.	CASSLEGLSGNTIYF	TGTGCCAGCAGCTTAGAGGGCCTCTCTGGAAACACCATATATTTT
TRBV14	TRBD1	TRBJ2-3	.	CASSQARGISDTQYF	TGTGCCAGCAGCCAAGCCAGGGGGATCTCAGATACGCAGTATTTT
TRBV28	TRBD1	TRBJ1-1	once	CASSSPDRGRTEAFF	TGTGCCAGCAGCTCTCCAGACAGGGGAAGGACTGAAGCTTTCTTT
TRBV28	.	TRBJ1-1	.	CASSSHGGDTEAFF	TGTGCCAGCAGTTCGCACGGGGGGGACACTGAAGCTTTCTTT